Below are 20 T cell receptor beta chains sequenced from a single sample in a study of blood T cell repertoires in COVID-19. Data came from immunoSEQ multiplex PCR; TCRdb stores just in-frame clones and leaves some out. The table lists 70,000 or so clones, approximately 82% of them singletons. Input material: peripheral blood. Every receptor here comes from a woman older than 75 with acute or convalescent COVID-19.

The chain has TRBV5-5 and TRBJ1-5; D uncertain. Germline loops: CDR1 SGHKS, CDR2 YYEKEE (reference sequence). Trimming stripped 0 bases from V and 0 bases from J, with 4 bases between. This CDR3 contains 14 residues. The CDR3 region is CASSLDISNQPQHF. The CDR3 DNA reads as TGTGCCAGCAGCTTGGACATTAGCAATCAGCCCCAGCATTTT.

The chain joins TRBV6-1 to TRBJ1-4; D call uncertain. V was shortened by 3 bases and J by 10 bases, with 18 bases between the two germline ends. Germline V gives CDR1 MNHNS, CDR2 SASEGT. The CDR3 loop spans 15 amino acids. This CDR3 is CASSDSGSRSGKLFF. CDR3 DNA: TGTGCCAGCAGTGATAGCGGCAGCCGTTCTGGAAAACTGTTTTTT.

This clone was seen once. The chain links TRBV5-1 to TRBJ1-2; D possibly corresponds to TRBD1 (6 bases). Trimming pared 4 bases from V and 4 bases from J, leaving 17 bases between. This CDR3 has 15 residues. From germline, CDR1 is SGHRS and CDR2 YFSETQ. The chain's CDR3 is CASSERTEAFYGYTF. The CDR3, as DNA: TGCGCCAGCAGCGAACGGACAGAGGCTTTCTATGGCTACACCTTC. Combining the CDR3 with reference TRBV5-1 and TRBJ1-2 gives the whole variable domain KAGVTQTPRYLIKTRGQQVTLSCSPISGHRSVSWYQQTPGQGLQFLFEYFSETQRNKGNFPGRFSGRQFSNSRSEMNVSTLELGDSALYLCASSERTEAFYGYTFGSGTRLTVV.

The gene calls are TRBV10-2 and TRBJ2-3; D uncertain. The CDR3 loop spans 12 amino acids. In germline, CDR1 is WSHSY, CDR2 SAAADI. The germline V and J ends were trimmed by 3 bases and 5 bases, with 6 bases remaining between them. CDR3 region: CASSDPLDTQYF. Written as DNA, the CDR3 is TGCGCCAGCAGTGATCCACTAGATACGCAGTATTTT.

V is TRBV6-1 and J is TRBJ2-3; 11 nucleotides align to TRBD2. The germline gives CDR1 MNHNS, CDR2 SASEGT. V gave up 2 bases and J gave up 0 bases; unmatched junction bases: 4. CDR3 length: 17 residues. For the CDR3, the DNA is TGTGCCAGCAGTGAAAGTGGGACTAGCGGTAGCACAGATACGCAGTATTTT. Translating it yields CASSESGTSGSTDTQYF.

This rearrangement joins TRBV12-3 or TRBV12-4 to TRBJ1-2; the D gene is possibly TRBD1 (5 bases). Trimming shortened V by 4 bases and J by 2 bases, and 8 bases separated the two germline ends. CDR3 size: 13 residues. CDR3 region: CASSSPGNYGYTF. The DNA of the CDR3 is TGTGCCAGCAGTTCCCCAGGGAACTATGGCTACACCTTC.

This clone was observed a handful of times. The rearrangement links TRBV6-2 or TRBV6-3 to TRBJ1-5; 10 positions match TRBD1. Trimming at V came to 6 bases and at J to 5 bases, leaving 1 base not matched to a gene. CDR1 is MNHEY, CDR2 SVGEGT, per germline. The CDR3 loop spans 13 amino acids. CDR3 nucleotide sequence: TGTGCCAGCAGCGGACAGGGGGATCAGCCCCAGCATTTT. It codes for CASSGQGDQPQHF.

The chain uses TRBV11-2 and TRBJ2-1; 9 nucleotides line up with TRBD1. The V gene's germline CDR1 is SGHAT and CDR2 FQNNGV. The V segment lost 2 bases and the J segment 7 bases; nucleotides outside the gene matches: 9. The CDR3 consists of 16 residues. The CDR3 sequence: CASSLSTGGAVNEQFF. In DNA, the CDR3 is TGTGCCAGCAGCTTATCCACAGGGGGCGCGGTGAATGAGCAGTTCTTC.

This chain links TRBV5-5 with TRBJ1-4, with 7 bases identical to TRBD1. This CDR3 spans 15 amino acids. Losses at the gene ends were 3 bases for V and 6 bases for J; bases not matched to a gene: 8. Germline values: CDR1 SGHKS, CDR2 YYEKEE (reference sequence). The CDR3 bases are TGTGCCAGCAGCTCGAGTGGGACAGAGGATGAAAAACTGTTTTTT. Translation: CASSSSGTEDEKLFF.

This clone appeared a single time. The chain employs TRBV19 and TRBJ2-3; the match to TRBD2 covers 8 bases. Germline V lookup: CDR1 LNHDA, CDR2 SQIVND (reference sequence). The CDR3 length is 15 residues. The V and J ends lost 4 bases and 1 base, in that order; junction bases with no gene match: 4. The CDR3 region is CASSNSGGRTDTQYF. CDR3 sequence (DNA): TGTGCCAGTAGTAACAGCGGGGGACGCACAGATACGCAGTATTTT.

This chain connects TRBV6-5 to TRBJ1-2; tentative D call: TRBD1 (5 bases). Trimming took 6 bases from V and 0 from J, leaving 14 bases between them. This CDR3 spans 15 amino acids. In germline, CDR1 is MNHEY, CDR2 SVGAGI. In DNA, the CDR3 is TGTGCCAGCAGCTCGGGGGGGATAGCTAACTATGGCTACACCTTC. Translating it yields CASSSGGIANYGYTF.

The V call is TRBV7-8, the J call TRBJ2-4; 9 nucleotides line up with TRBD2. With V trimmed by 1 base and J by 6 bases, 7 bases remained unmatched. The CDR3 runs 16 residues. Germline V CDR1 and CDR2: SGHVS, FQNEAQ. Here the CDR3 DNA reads TGTGCCAGCAGCTTAGTACAGGGACTAGCAGTAAACATTCAGTACTTC. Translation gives CASSLVQGLAVNIQYF.

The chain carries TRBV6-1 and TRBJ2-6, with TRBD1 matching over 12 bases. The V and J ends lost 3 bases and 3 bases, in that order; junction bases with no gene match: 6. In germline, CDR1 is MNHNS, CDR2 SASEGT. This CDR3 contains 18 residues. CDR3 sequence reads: CASSEPGQGARGANVLTF. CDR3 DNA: TGTGCCAGCAGTGAGCCGGGACAGGGGGCGCGTGGGGCCAACGTCCTGACTTTC.

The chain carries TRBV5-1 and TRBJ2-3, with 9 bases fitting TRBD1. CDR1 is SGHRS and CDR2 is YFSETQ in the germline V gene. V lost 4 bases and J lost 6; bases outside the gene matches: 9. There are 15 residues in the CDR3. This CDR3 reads CASSEAGQGLDTQYF. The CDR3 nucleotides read TGCGCCAGCAGCGAGGCCGGACAGGGGTTGGATACGCAGTATTTT.

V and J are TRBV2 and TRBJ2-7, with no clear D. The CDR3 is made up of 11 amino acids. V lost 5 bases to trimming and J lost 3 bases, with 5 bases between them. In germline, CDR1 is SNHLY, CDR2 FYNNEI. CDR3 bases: TGTGCCAGCAGTCAACACTACGAGCAGTACTTC. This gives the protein CASSQHYEQYF. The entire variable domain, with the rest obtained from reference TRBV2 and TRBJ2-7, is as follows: EPEVTQTPSHQVTQMGQEVILRCVPISNHLYFYWYRQILGQKVEFLVSFYNNEISEKSEIFDDQFSVERPDGSNFTLKIRSTKLEDSAMYFCASSQHYEQYFGPGTRLTVT.

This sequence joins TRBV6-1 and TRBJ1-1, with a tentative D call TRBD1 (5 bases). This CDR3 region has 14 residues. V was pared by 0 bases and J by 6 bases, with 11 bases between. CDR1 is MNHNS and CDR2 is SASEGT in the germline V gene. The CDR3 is CASSEATGEAEAFF. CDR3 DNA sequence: TGTGCCAGCAGTGAAGCAACAGGTGAAGCTGAAGCTTTCTTT.

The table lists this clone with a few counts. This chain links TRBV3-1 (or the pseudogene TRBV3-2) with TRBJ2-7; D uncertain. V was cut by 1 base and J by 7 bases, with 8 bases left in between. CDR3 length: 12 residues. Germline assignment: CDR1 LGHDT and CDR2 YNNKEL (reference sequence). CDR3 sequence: CASSQGRREQYF. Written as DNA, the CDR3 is TGTGCCAGCAGCCAAGGCCGGCGGGAGCAGTACTTC.

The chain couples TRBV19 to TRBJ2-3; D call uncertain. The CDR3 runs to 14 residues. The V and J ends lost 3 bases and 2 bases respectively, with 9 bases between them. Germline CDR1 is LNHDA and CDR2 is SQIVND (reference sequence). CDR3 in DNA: TGTGCCAGTAGTATTGAGAAGCTCACAGATACGCAGTATTTT. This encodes CASSIEKLTDTQYF.

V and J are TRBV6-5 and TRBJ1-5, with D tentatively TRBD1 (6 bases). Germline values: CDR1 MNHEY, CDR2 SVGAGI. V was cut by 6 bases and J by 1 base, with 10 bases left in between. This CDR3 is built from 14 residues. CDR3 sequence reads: CASRRQASNQPQHF. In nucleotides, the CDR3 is TGTGCCAGCAGACGACAGGCCAGCAATCAGCCCCAGCATTTT.

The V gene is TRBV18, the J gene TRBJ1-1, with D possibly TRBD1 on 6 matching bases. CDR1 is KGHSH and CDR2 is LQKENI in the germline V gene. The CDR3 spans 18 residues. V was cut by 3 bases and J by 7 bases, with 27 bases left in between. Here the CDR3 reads CASSPERAGGVSSGEAFF. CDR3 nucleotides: TGTGCCAGCTCACCTGAGAGAGCGGGGGGCGTTTCTTCGGGTGAAGCTTTCTTT.